Presented here are 18 T cell receptor beta chains from one specimen sequenced in a study of glioma-infiltrating T cells. Amplification of TCR alpha and beta CDR3 regions from RNA used iRepertoire nested multiplex PCR. TCRdb called the multiplex PCR reads again in MiXCR, with one record for every CDR3 protein. The sample includes around 390,000 distinct CDR3 sequences, approximately 42% of them seen just once. Sequenced sample: glioma tissue, nonneoplastic brain tissue, or PBMCs (not recorded which). These receptors all come from a human donor with low-grade glioma or glioblastoma, undergoing nonglioma brain surgery, or in good health (not recorded which).

This clonotype has a count of ten or more. The rearrangement links TRBV27 to TRBJ1-5; unclear D gene. The CDR3 runs to 16 residues. The germline V gene has CDR1 MNHEY and CDR2 SMNVEV (reference sequence). Trimming removed 6 bases from V and 4 bases from J, with 19 bases in between. The CDR3 DNA sequence: TGTGCCAGCAGAACCACCCGAATAGGACGTAATCAGCCCCAGCATTTT. It yields the protein CASRTTRIGRNQPQHF.

As regards this clonotype: This may come from a read error, since a much larger clone is one base off. The rearrangement links TRBV20-1 to TRBJ2-3; perhaps TRBD2 as D (5 bases). V gave up 3 bases and J gave up 11 bases, with 18 bases separating them. Germline CDR1 DFQATT, CDR2 SNEGSKA (reference sequence). This CDR3 is built from 13 residues. The CDR3 is CSASKGVTERQYF. DNA for the CDR3: TGCAGTGCTAGCAAGGGAGTCACAGAGCGGCAGTATTTT.

The chain couples TRBV14 to TRBJ1-6, with no clear D. CDR1 is SGHDN, CDR2 FVKESK, per germline. The CDR3 spans 13 residues. V was pared by 1 base and J by 8 bases, with 6 bases between. The CDR3 DNA sequence: TGTGCCAGCAGCCAAGGCGGTTATTCACCCCTCCACTTT. It translates to CASSQGGYSPLHF.

CDR3 amino acids: CASSAIWRGDETQYF. CDR3 in DNA: TGTGCCAGCAGCGCTATCTGGAGGGGCGATGAGACCCAGTACTTC. This chain links TRBV6-2 or TRBV6-3 with TRBJ2-5, with a weak D call TRBD2 (6 bases). Between the trimmed V and J ends, which lost 6 bases and 5 bases, there was a span of 19 bases. This CDR3 has 15 residues. Germline V lookup: CDR1 MNHEY, CDR2 SVGEGT.

This clonotype showed up many times. This chain links TRBV6-1 with TRBJ1-1; perhaps TRBD1 as D (5 bases). V was clipped by 5 bases and J by 5 bases, with 18 bases between them. This CDR3 contains 15 residues. Germline CDR1 MNHNS, CDR2 SASEGT. The DNA of the CDR3 is TGTGCCAGCAGTCCATGGGTAGGGGTAAATACTGAAGCTTTCTTT. This sequence encodes CASSPWVGVNTEAFF.

V and J are TRBV19 and TRBJ2-1; D uncertain. V was cut by 3 bases and J by 0 bases, with 9 bases left in between. CDR3 size: 15 residues. Germline V gene sequence: CDR1 LNHDA, CDR2 SQIVND (reference sequence). CDR3 coding DNA: TGTGCCAGTAGTATCACCGCCTTCTCCTACAATGAGCAGTTCTTC. Protein product: CASSITAFSYNEQFF.

This clonotype was detected many times. This chain joins TRBV6-1 and TRBJ2-1; TRBD2 matches 9 bases. Germline lookup yields CDR1 MNHNS and CDR2 SASEGT. V shed 1 base, J shed 7 bases, and the junction held 5 bases outside the gene matches. This CDR3 has 15 amino acids. The CDR3 DNA reads as TGTGCCAGCAGTGAAGTGGCTAGCGGGACAAATGAGCAGTTCTTC. Translated, it gives CASSEVASGTNEQFF.

The chain couples TRBV20-1 to TRBJ2-3; 11 positions agree with TRBD1. V was pared by 5 bases and J by 4 bases, with 8 bases of the junction left unmatched. This CDR3 has 15 residues. In germline, CDR1 is DFQATT, CDR2 SNEGSKA (reference sequence). DNA for the CDR3: TGCAGTGCTCTTAACGCGGGACAGGGGGCAGATACGCAGTATTTT. The encoded protein is CSALNAGQGADTQYF.

The CDR3 DNA is TGCAGCGCATCGACAGGGTGGGGTTACGAGCAGTACTTC. This gives the protein CSASTGWGYEQYF. The chain combines TRBV29-1 with TRBJ2-7; 7 bases map to TRBD1. Germline CDR1 SQVTM, CDR2 ANQGSEA. The CDR3 contains 13 residues. The junction had 10 bases not matched to a gene; V was cut back by 7 bases and J by 4 bases.

The rearrangement links TRBV4-1 to TRBJ1-1; D uncertain. The CDR3 covers 15 residues. In germline, CDR1 is MGHRA, CDR2 YSYEKL. The V end was cut by 0 bases, the J end by 1 base, with 9 bases between. This chain's CDR3 is CASSQEIPGNTEAFF. DNA for the CDR3: TGCGCCAGCAGCCAAGAGATCCCCGGGAACACTGAAGCTTTCTTT.

This clonotype was seen a few times. The chain couples TRBV10-3 to TRBJ2-5; possibly TRBD1 for D (5 bases). Germline V gene data show CDR1 as ENHRY and CDR2 as SYGVKD. This CDR3 is 16 amino acids long. V lost 3 bases and J 1 base, leaving 15 bases between the germline ends. The chain's CDR3 is CAISDSSGRSQETQYF. DNA of the CDR3: TGTGCCATCAGTGACTCCTCAGGGCGGAGCCAAGAGACCCAGTACTTC.

Note on this clonotype: A single base separates this from a much larger clone, so it may be a read error. Likely a read error: the CDR3 ends without its conserved phenylalanine or tryptophan. The chain recombines TRBV25-1 with TRBJ2-5; D uncertain. Germline lookup yields CDR1 MGHDK and CDR2 SYGVNS. The ends were cut back, 3 bases at V and 4 bases at J, with 15 bases in the middle. The CDR3 runs 15 residues. The chain's CDR3 is CASSDLASLGETQYS. CDR3 in DNA: TGTGCCAGCAGTGATCTCGCCAGCCTTGGAGAGACCCAGTACTCC.

This clonotype was detected many times. The rearrangement links TRBV20-1 to TRBJ2-3, with a tentative D call TRBD2 (8 bases). The length of the CDR3 is 16 residues. V gave up 5 bases and J gave up 0 bases, with 18 bases separating them. CDR1 and CDR2 from the germline V gene are DFQATT and SNEGSKA (reference sequence). CDR3 sequence: CSAPRGREASTDTQYF. In DNA form, the CDR3 reads TGCAGTGCTCCTAGGGGGCGGGAGGCTAGCACAGATACGCAGTATTTT.

The chain uses TRBV5-4 and TRBJ2-5, with 7 positions matching TRBD2. The CDR3 spans 17 residues. V lost 3 bases to trimming and J lost 1 base; unmatched junction nucleotides: 12. Germline CDR1 SGHNT, CDR2 YYREEE (reference sequence). The CDR3 nucleotides read TGTGCCAGCAGCTCAAGGAGCCTAGCGGTGGCCCAAGAGACCCAGTACTTC. Translation gives CASSSRSLAVAQETQYF. The complete variable domain, with remaining parts taken from reference TRBV5-4 and TRBJ2-5, reads ETGVTQSPTHLIKTRGQQVTLRCSSQSGHNTVSWYQQALGQGPQFIFQYYREEENGRGNFPPRFSGLQFPNYSSELNVNALELDDSALYLCASSSRSLAVAQETQYFGPGTRLLVL.

The count of this clonotype is one. A much more abundant neighbour one base away suggests this may be a read error. The chain joins TRBV27 to TRBJ2-7; D unresolved. Trimming took off 2 bases at V and 0 bases at J, with 11 bases between the two ends. The length of the CDR3 is 15 residues. Germline V gene lookup returns CDR1 MNHEY and CDR2 SMNVEV (reference sequence). Here the CDR3 reads CASSLGGLNSYEQYF. The CDR3 region has the DNA TGTGCCAGCAGTTTAGGTGGCCTTAACTCCTACGAGCAGTACTTC.

For this clonotype: This may come from a read error, since a much larger clone is one base off. This chain joins TRBV20-1 and TRBJ2-3; 13 bases agree with TRBD2. This CDR3 spans 14 amino acids. Germline-derived CDR1 and CDR2 are DFQATT and SNEGSKA (reference sequence). The chain's CDR3 is CSPPGLAGPDTRYF. The CDR3 coding sequence is TGCAGTCCGCCGGGACTAGCGGGACCAGATACGCGGTATTTT.

This clonotype was seen more than once but under ten times. The chain joins TRBV19 to TRBJ1-1; tentative D call: TRBD1 (5 bases). The CDR3 length is 15 residues. Trimming pared 6 bases from V and 1 base from J, leaving 15 bases between. Germline CDR1 and CDR2: LNHDA and SQIVND (reference sequence). CDR3 loop: CASRQSGRQNTEAFF. The CDR3 coding sequence is TGTGCCAGTAGGCAATCGGGACGGCAGAACACTGAAGCTTTCTTT.

With respect to this clonotype: Just one base apart from a much larger clone, this may be a read error. The chain is built from TRBV27 and TRBJ1-2, with TRBD1 matching over 7 bases. This CDR3 has 12 residues. Germline lookup yields CDR1 MNHEY and CDR2 SMNVEV (reference sequence). Trimming removed 5 bases from V and 9 bases from J; junction bases left unmatched: 6. CDR3: CASSKQGYCYTF. CDR3 sequence (DNA): TGTGCCAGCAGTAAACAGGGGTATTGCTACACCTTC.